Below are 27 T cell receptor beta chains sequenced from a single sample in a study of patients and donors after allogeneic stem cell transplantation. MiXCR was run by TCRdb on the RT-PCR reads, yielding one entry per CDR3 protein. This table has about 960,000 distinct CDR3 sequences, approximately 18% appearing once. Material for sequencing was blood, either unsorted or a sorted T cell fraction (not recorded which). All receptors derive from a human donor who was either an allogeneic HSCT recipient or a stem cell or donor lymphocyte infusion donor (not recorded which). It is not recorded whose cells these are; they may come from a transplant donor.

The table lists this clonotype with a few counts. This chain joins TRBV20-1 and TRBJ2-3, with 11 bases lining up with TRBD2. This CDR3 region has 13 residues. V shed 4 bases, J shed 6 bases, and the junction held 3 bases outside the gene matches. Looked up from germline, CDR1 is DFQATT and CDR2 is SNEGSKA (reference sequence). The CDR3 DNA is TGCAGTGCTATACTAGCGGGAGCTGATACGCAGTATTTT. Translating gives CSAILAGADTQYF.

This clonotype was detected a few times. This chain connects TRBV6-1 to TRBJ2-3, with 7 bases aligning to TRBD1. Germline assignment: CDR1 MNHNS and CDR2 SASEGT. The CDR3 loop spans 16 amino acids. Trimming cost V 5 bases and J 0 bases; bases outside gene matches: 8. The DNA for the CDR3 is TGTGCCAGCAGTCGAAACAGGGGATATAGCACAGATACGCAGTATTTT. It codes for CASSRNRGYSTDTQYF.

The chain recombines TRBV7-3 with TRBJ1-2; no clear D. Deletions cut 2 bases from V and 6 bases from J, with 13 bases between. CDR1 and CDR2 from the germline V gene are SGHTA and FQGTGA. This CDR3 contains 14 residues. CDR3 residues: CASSLGGVKDGYTF. Written as DNA, the CDR3 is TGTGCCAGCAGCTTAGGCGGCGTAAAGGATGGCTACACCTTC.

This clonotype was seen a few times. The chain employs TRBV29-1 and TRBJ2-5; D is uncertain. Looked up from germline, CDR1 is SQVTM and CDR2 is ANQGSEA. There are 13 residues in the CDR3. Trimming stripped 6 bases from V and 4 bases from J, with 15 bases between. This chain's CDR3 is CSVTVVITETQYF. CDR3 in DNA: TGCAGCGTAACCGTCGTAATAACAGAGACCCAGTACTTC.

The rearrangement links TRBV6-5 to TRBJ2-5; 7 bases match TRBD1. CDR1 is MNHEY and CDR2 is SVGAGI in the germline V gene. V shed 4 bases and J 0 bases; nucleotides not matched to a gene: 5. The CDR3 is 15 amino acids. In nucleotides, the CDR3 is TGTGCCAGCAGTTCCATCGACAGGGACCAAGAGACCCAGTACTTC. Its protein is CASSSIDRDQETQYF.

This clonotype was seen more than once but under ten times. This chain joins TRBV19 and TRBJ2-1, with 7 bases that match TRBD1. The V segment lost 5 bases and the J segment 6 bases; nucleotides outside the gene matches: 7. The CDR3 is 14 residues long. The germline gives CDR1 LNHDA, CDR2 SQIVND (reference sequence). In DNA form, the CDR3 reads TGTGCCAGTAGTGCCTCGACAGGGTTCAATGAGCAGTTCTTC. It specifies CASSASTGFNEQFF.

The chain is built from TRBV5-1 and TRBJ2-7; no clear D gene. This CDR3 comprises 13 residues. V dropped 8 bases and J dropped 4 bases, with 16 bases sitting between them. CDR1 is SGHRS, CDR2 YFSETQ, per germline. The CDR3 sequence: CASSGSERYEQYF. The CDR3 DNA sequence: TGCGCCAGTTCCGGGTCAGAGAGGTACGAGCAGTACTTC.

The chain employs TRBV5-1 and TRBJ2-4; 7 bases are shared with TRBD2. V shed 4 bases and J 0 bases; nucleotides not matched to a gene: 4. Germline V gene sequence: CDR1 SGHRS, CDR2 YFSETQ. The CDR3 spans 15 residues. The CDR3 DNA reads TGCGCCAGCAGCCCCACGGGGGGAGCCAAAAACATTCAGTACTTC. It is translated as CASSPTGGAKNIQYF.

The chain is built from TRBV5-1 and TRBJ2-3; 13 bases are shared with TRBD2. Unmatched junction bases numbered 12, after V lost 6 bases and J lost 5 bases. Germline lookup yields CDR1 SGHRS and CDR2 YFSETQ. This CDR3 is built from 17 residues. CDR3 nucleotide sequence: TGCGCCAGCACCCAACTAGCGGGGGGGCCAATGGTAGATACGCAGTATTTT. It yields the protein CASTQLAGGPMVDTQYF.

A few counts support this clonotype. The rearrangement links TRBV10-3 to TRBJ2-3, with D tentatively TRBD2 (6 bases). Germline V CDR1 and CDR2: ENHRY, SYGVKD. V was clipped by 9 bases and J by 0 bases, with 16 bases between them. The length of the CDR3 is 15 residues. DNA of the CDR3: TGTGCCATTCTCGGGACTCAGAACAGCACAGATACGCAGTATTTT. Its translation is CAILGTQNSTDTQYF.

This chain uses TRBV27 with TRBJ2-5, with 8 bases lining up with TRBD1. The germline CDR1 and CDR2 sequences are MNHEY and SMNVEV (reference sequence). CDR3 size: 14 residues. The trim removed 5 bases at V and 7 bases at J, leaving 9 bases unmatched. CDR3 nucleotide sequence: TGTGCCAGCAGTACCCGGACAGGGAAGGGGACCCAGTACTTC. Amino acid sequence: CASSTRTGKGTQYF.

This clonotype came up many times. V gene TRBV24-1 combines with J gene TRBJ2-1; D remains ambiguous. The ends were cut back, 7 bases at V and 4 bases at J, with 4 bases in the middle. The germline V gene encodes CDR1 KGHDR and CDR2 SFDVKD. The CDR3 has 11 residues. In DNA form, the CDR3 reads TGTGCCACCAGCCGGTACAATGAGCAGTTCTTC. It codes for CATSRYNEQFF.

The chain joins TRBV29-1 to TRBJ2-1; 7 bases match TRBD2. The CDR3 has 13 amino acids. Trimming cost V 5 bases and J 3 bases; bases outside gene matches: 4. Germline assignment: CDR1 SQVTM and CDR2 ANQGSEA. The CDR3, as DNA: TGCAGCGTTTTGAGCGGGAACTACAATGAGCAGTTCTTC. Translated: CSVLSGNYNEQFF.

This clonotype came up many times. The CDR3 protein is CATSDLRWDRGNNEQFF. CDR3 coding DNA: TGTGCCACCAGTGATTTGCGGTGGGACAGGGGTAACAATGAGCAGTTCTTC. V gene TRBV24-1 combines with J gene TRBJ2-1; 10 nucleotides line up with TRBD1. V was clipped by 0 bases and J by 5 bases; unmatched bases: 6. Germline CDR1 and CDR2: KGHDR and SFDVKD. The CDR3 sequence is 17 residues long.

Only a few counts were recorded for this clonotype. The V call is TRBV12-3 or TRBV12-4, the J call TRBJ1-4; TRBD1 agrees at 8 bases. J gave up 8 bases and V 5 bases, and 10 bases lay outside the gene matches. The CDR3 consists of 15 residues. This CDR3 reads CASSAFRGQREKLFF. CDR3 sequence (DNA): TGTGCCAGCAGTGCCTTCAGGGGGCAGCGGGAAAAACTGTTTTTT.

The table lists this clonotype with many counts. The chain recombines TRBV5-1 with TRBJ2-1, with 9 bases aligning to TRBD2. Per the germline V gene, CDR1 is SGHRS and CDR2 is YFSETQ. The length of the CDR3 is 16 residues. Trimming at V came to 2 bases and at J to 7 bases, leaving 10 bases not matched to a gene. The CDR3 reads CASSLVAGVGGNEQFF. Written as DNA, the CDR3 is TGCGCCAGCAGCTTAGTAGCGGGAGTAGGTGGGAATGAGCAGTTCTTC.

A few counts support this clonotype. This chain joins TRBV5-1 and TRBJ1-1; unclear D gene. Trimming stripped 7 bases from V and 2 bases from J, with 15 bases between. CDR3 length: 14 residues. Germline CDR1 reads SGHRS; CDR2 reads YFSETQ. In DNA form, the CDR3 reads TGCGCCAGCGGCCGAGGCGGTGGAAACACTGAAGCTTTCTTT. This translates into CASGRGGGNTEAFF.

At least ten counts were recorded for this clonotype. This chain uses TRBV6-5 with TRBJ2-2, with TRBD1 identical over 10 bases. Unmatched junction bases numbered 13, after V lost 3 bases and J lost 6 bases. CDR1 is MNHEY and CDR2 is SVGAGI in the germline V gene. The length of the CDR3 is 18 residues. The CDR3 is CASSYFTPGQGLAGELFF. The CDR3 DNA reads TGTGCCAGCAGTTATTTTACGCCGGGACAGGGGCTGGCCGGGGAGCTGTTTTTT.

This clonotype was seen at least ten times. The rearrangement links TRBV12-3 or TRBV12-4 to TRBJ1-5; 10 bases are shared with TRBD1. This CDR3 spans 15 amino acids. V was pared by 5 bases and J by 5 bases, with 6 bases of the junction left unmatched. The CDR3 reads CASSATGGTHQPQHF. The CDR3 nucleotides read TGTGCCAGCAGTGCGACAGGGGGCACCCATCAGCCCCAGCATTTT.

This clonotype was counted at least ten times. V is TRBV5-1 and J is TRBJ2-6; 9 bases map to TRBD1. V lost 5 bases and J lost 1; bases outside the gene matches: 4. Germline V gene data show CDR1 as SGHRS and CDR2 as YFSETQ. This CDR3 comprises 16 residues. The CDR3 DNA reads TGCGCCAGCAGAACAGGGGGCCTTTCTGGGGCCAACGTCCTGACTTTC. This sequence encodes CASRTGGLSGANVLTF.

This clonotype appeared a single time. A read error is possible here, since a much larger clone lies one base away. The chain carries TRBV29-1 and TRBJ2-1, with 12 bases identical to TRBD2. V gave up 2 bases and J gave up 8 bases; unmatched junction bases: 13. Germline loops: CDR1 SQVTM, CDR2 ANQGSEA. The CDR3 loop spans 17 amino acids. This chain's CDR3 is CSVELGGLAGSDDEQFF. In DNA form, the CDR3 reads TGCAGCGTTGAACTGGGAGGACTAGCGGGAAGTGATGATGAGCAGTTCTTC.

This clonotype was seen a handful of times. The V call is TRBV24-1, the J call TRBJ2-2; weak D call: TRBD2 (5 bases). CDR1 is KGHDR and CDR2 is SFDVKD in the germline V gene. The CDR3 consists of 15 residues. The V end was cut by 1 base, the J end by 7 bases, with 12 bases between. CDR3 coding DNA: TGTGCCACCAGTGATTTTAGGAGGAGTGGCGGGGAGCTGTTTTTT. Translation gives CATSDFRRSGGELFF.

The chain is built from TRBV7-9 and TRBJ1-1; D is ambiguous. The CDR3 loop spans 12 amino acids. In germline, CDR1 is SEHNR, CDR2 FQNEAQ (reference sequence). V gave up 5 bases and J gave up 8 bases, with 12 bases separating them. In nucleotides, the CDR3 is TGTGCCAGCAGCGCCTCCGGACTAGAAGCTTTCTTT. Its protein product is CASSASGLEAFF.

The genes are TRBV5-6 and TRBJ2-1, with TRBD2 matching 13 bases. The CDR3 consists of 18 residues. V lost 3 bases, J lost 5 bases, and 11 bases stayed unmatched. Germline V gene sequence: CDR1 SGHDT, CDR2 YYEEEE. CDR3 in amino acids: CASSSSSRLAGGNNEQFF. CDR3 DNA sequence: TGTGCCAGCAGCTCCTCATCCCGACTAGCGGGGGGAAACAATGAGCAGTTCTTC.

A word on this clonotype: A read error is likely, as this CDR3 ends without the conserved phenylalanine or tryptophan. The CDR3 here is CSARGLGVYTEAFS. CDR3 bases: TGCAGTGCTAGAGGGTTGGGGGTATACACTGAAGCTTTCTCT. This sequence joins TRBV20-1 and TRBJ1-1, with TRBD1 as a possible D gene (5 bases). The V end lost 1 base, the J end lost 3 bases, and 12 bases lay between the germline ends. The CDR3 is made up of 14 amino acids. Germline lookup yields CDR1 DFQATT and CDR2 SNEGSKA (reference sequence).

This clonotype was counted between two and nine times. The rearrangement links TRBV4-1 to TRBJ1-2; 11 bases line up with TRBD1. Germline V gene data show CDR1 as MGHRA and CDR2 as YSYEKL. V trimming: 3 bases; J trimming: 6 bases; junction bases outside the gene matches: 9. The CDR3 has 16 amino acids. CDR3 region: CASSHPYGDRGDGYTF. DNA of the CDR3: TGCGCCAGCAGCCATCCGTATGGGGACAGGGGGGATGGCTACACCTTC.

The V and J genes are TRBV20-1 and TRBJ2-7, with 9 bases fitting TRBD1. The CDR3 covers 15 residues. Trimming removed 5 bases from V and 3 bases from J; junction bases left unmatched: 11. Germline CDR1 is DFQATT and CDR2 is SNEGSKA (reference sequence). The CDR3 spells CSAPPRGTGRYEQYF. The CDR3 nucleotides read TGCAGTGCTCCTCCCAGGGGGACAGGGCGCTACGAGCAGTACTTC.